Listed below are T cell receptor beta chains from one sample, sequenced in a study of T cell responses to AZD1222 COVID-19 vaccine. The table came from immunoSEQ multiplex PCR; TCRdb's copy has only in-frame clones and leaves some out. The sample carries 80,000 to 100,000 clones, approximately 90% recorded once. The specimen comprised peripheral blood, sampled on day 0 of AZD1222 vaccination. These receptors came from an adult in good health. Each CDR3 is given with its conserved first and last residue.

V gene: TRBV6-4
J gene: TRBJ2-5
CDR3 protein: CATSREGGETQYF

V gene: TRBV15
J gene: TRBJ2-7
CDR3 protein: CATGRDRSYEQYF

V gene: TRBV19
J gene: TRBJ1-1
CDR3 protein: CASSIPGTGAEAFF

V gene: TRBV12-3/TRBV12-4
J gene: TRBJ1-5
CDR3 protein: CASARVDQPQHF

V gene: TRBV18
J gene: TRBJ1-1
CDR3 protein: CASSPGRRQEAFF

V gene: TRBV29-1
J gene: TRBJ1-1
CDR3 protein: CSVDAGAEAFF

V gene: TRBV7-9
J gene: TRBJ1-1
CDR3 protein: CASSLGQNTEAFF

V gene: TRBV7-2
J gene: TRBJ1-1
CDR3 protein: CASRAPRAYTEAFF

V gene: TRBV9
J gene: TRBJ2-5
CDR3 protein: CASSESGGAAQETQYF

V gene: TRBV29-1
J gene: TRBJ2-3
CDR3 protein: CSVAVTSTDTQYF

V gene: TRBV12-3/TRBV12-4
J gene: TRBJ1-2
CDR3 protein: CASSLPGKYGYTF

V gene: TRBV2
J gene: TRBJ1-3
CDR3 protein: CASSEGTPGNTIYF

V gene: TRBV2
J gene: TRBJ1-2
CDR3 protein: CASSDRHSYGYTF

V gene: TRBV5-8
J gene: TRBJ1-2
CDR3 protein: CASTRDRVSHFGYTF

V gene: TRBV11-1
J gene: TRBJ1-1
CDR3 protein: CASSQTTRGTEAFF

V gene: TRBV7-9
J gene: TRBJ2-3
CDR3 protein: CASSLGDRVSNTQYF

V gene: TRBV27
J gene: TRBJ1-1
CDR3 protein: CASSSLQGSYTEAFF